This passage covers 5 T cell receptor beta chains from one sample sequenced in a study of blood T cell repertoires in COVID-19. TCRdb's table, derived via immunoSEQ multiplex PCR, lists solely in-frame clones and lacks some. Altogether over 150,000 clones are present, 65% to 85% being singletons, with the ten largest covering roughly 7%. The sequenced sample was PBMCs or T cells enriched from blood (not recorded which). The source is a man aged 35 to 55 who had recovered from COVID-19.

This chain connects TRBV7-9 to TRBJ2-7; possible D gene TRBD1, 6 bases. Trimming took 5 bases from V and 2 from J, leaving 13 bases between them. This CDR3 comprises 14 residues. Germline CDR1 reads SEHNR; CDR2 reads FQNEAQ (reference sequence). CDR3: CASSGRQEPYEQYF. CDR3 bases: TGTGCCAGCAGCGGGAGACAGGAACCCTACGAGCAGTACTTC.

The chain joins TRBV5-4 to TRBJ2-1; D possibly corresponds to TRBD1 (6 bases). The CDR3 is made up of 14 amino acids. Germline V CDR1 and CDR2: SGHNT, YYREEE (reference sequence). The V end was cut by 3 bases, the J end by 4 bases, with 11 bases between. The CDR3 loop reads CASSSRTEYNEQFF. The CDR3 DNA reads TGTGCCAGCAGCTCGAGGACAGAGTACAATGAGCAGTTCTTC.

This clone was recorded once. V and J are TRBV5-5 and TRBJ2-5; a possible D gene is TRBD2 (5 bases). CDR1 and CDR2 from the germline V gene are SGHKS and YYEKEE (reference sequence). There are 14 residues in the CDR3. Trimming cost V 1 base and J 4 bases, with 11 bases left between them. The CDR3 loop reads CASSLTRVGETQYF. The DNA of the CDR3 is TGTGCCAGCAGCTTGACGAGGGTGGGAGAGACCCAGTACTTC.

Details on this clone: A junction boundary mismatches the germline segment, possibly from a read error. The chain couples TRBV6-1 to TRBJ2-3; 7 bases are shared with TRBD1. The CDR3 consists of 12 residues. Germline CDR1 and CDR2: MNHNS and SASEGT. For the CDR3, the DNA is TGTGCCAGCAGCGAAGGGGGCATGGCGCAGTATTTT. Residues: CASSEGGMAQYF.

V gene TRBV4-2 combines with J gene TRBJ2-2; 7 nucleotides match TRBD2. The length of the CDR3 is 16 residues. Unmatched junction bases numbered 10, after V lost 4 bases and J lost 5 bases. Germline V lookup: CDR1 LGHNA, CDR2 YNFKEQ. Here the CDR3 DNA reads TGTGCCAGCAGCCCGGACGAAAGCGGGGATACCGGGGAGCTGTTTTTT. Translating gives CASSPDESGDTGELFF.